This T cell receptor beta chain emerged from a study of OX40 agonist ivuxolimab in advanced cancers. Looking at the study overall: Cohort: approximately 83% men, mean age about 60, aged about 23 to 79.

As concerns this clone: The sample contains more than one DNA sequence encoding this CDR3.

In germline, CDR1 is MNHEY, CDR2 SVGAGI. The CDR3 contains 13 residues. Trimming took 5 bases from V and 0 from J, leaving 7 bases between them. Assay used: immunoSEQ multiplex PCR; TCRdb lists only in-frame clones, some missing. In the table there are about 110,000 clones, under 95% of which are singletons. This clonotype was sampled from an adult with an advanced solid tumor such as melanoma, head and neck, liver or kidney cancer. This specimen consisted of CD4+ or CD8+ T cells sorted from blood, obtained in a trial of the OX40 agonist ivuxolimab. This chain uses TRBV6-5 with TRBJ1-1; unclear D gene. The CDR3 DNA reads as TGTGCCAGCAGTGAAGGGATGAACACTGAAGCTTTCTTT. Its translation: CASSEGMNTEAFF.